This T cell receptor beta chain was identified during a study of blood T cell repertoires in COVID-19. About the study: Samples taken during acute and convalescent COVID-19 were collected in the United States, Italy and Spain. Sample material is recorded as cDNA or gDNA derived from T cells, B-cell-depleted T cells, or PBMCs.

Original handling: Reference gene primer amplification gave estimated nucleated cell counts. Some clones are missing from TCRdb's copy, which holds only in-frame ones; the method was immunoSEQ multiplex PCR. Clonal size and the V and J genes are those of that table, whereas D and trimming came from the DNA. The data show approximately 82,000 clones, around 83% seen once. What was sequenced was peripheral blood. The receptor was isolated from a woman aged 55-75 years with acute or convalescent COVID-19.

CDR3 DNA sequence: TGTGCCACCAGTGACACAGGGGGCGGCTATGGCTACACCTTC. Its protein product is CATSDTGGGYGYTF. The rearrangement uses TRBV24-1 and TRBJ1-2; 9 bases map to TRBD1. This CDR3 contains 14 residues. The V and J ends lost 4 bases and 4 bases, in that order; junction bases with no gene match: 3. Germline V CDR1 and CDR2: KGHDR, SFDVKD.